The 19 T cell receptor beta chains below all came from one sample that was sequenced in a study of blood T cell repertoires in COVID-19. Generated by immunoSEQ multiplex PCR, the TCRdb table keeps only in-frame clones and is missing some. The sample includes roughly 200,000 clones, approximately 85% of them seen just once. Sample: peripheral blood. Receptors originate from a woman aged 80 or over with COVID-19, enrolled during active disease.

The genes are TRBV19 and TRBJ1-4, with 11 bases lining up with TRBD1. CDR3 length: 18 amino acids. V trimming: 8 bases; J trimming: 2 bases; junction bases outside the gene matches: 13. Germline V lookup: CDR1 LNHDA, CDR2 SQIVND (reference sequence). The CDR3 bases are TGTGCCAGTTCTCCGGGACAGGGGGTAATGTTGACTAATGAAAAACTGTTTTTT. Translation: CASSPGQGVMLTNEKLFF.

The chain has TRBV5-4 and TRBJ2-3; D might be TRBD2 (6 bases). CDR3 length: 16 amino acids. Germline assignment: CDR1 SGHNT and CDR2 YYREEE (reference sequence). V was cut by 4 bases and J by 2 bases, with 17 bases left in between. The CDR3 DNA reads as TGTGCCAGCAGCCGGGCCGGGGGTGCCGCCACAGATACGCAGTATTTT. It codes for CASSRAGGAATDTQYF.

The chain carries TRBV28 and TRBJ1-4; tentative D call: TRBD1 (6 bases). CDR1 is MDHEN, CDR2 SYDVKM, per germline. The length of the CDR3 is 11 residues. V was trimmed by 7 bases and J by 8 bases, leaving 8 bases between them. Here the CDR3 reads CASTGVEKLFF. CDR3 in DNA: TGTGCCAGCACAGGGGTGGAAAAACTGTTTTTT.

The chain has TRBV6-6 and TRBJ1-2, with D perhaps TRBD1 (6 bases). CDR3 length equals 13 residues. Trimming took 7 bases from V and 5 from J, leaving 14 bases between them. Looked up from germline, CDR1 is MNHNY and CDR2 is SVGAGI (reference sequence). For the CDR3, the DNA is TGTGCCAGCACACAACAGGGAAAGTATGGCTACACCTTC. Residues: CASTQQGKYGYTF.

This chain uses TRBV24-1 with TRBJ2-7, with TRBD2 matching over 7 bases. V shed 5 bases and J 10 bases; nucleotides not matched to a gene: 7. Germline V gene sequence: CDR1 KGHDR, CDR2 SFDVKD. The CDR3 is 12 amino acids. The CDR3 sequence is CATSVGTGLQYF. The DNA of the CDR3 is TGTGCCACCAGTGTAGGTACGGGACTACAGTACTTC.

The chain links TRBV15 to TRBJ1-2; TRBD1 might be the D (5 bases). The CDR3 is 16 residues long. V was trimmed by 3 bases and J by 4 bases, leaving 18 bases between them. The germline V gene has CDR1 LNHNV and CDR2 YYDKDF (reference sequence). The CDR3 sequence: CATSSPLEGLGYGYTF. DNA for the CDR3: TGTGCCACCAGCAGCCCCTTAGAGGGACTCGGCTATGGCTACACCTTC.

V gene TRBV18 combines with J gene TRBJ1-5, with 10 nucleotides matching TRBD1. J gave up 6 bases and V 3 bases, and 5 bases lay outside the gene matches. CDR3 length: 15 residues. Per germline, CDR1 KGHSH and CDR2 LQKENI. The CDR3 loop reads CASSPPGQGIQPQHF. CDR3 in DNA: TGTGCCAGCTCACCCCCGGGACAGGGGATTCAGCCCCAGCATTTT.

J is TRBJ1-5 and V is TRBV7-2, with D possibly TRBD1 on 6 matching bases. V shed 2 bases and J shed 9 bases, with 17 bases lying between them. Germline V gene sequence: CDR1 SGHTA, CDR2 FQGNSA. The CDR3 consists of 15 residues. CDR3 loop: CASSLIPGVPAPQHF. As DNA, the CDR3 is TGTGCCAGCAGCTTAATTCCAGGGGTACCGGCGCCCCAGCATTTT.

The chain employs TRBV18 and TRBJ1-3; perhaps TRBD1 as D (5 bases). The germline V gene encodes CDR1 KGHSH and CDR2 LQKENI. V lost 6 bases and J lost 4, with 10 bases in between. The CDR3 has 13 amino acids. In DNA, the CDR3 is TGTGCCAGCTCCACAGGAACAGGAAACACCATATATTTT. It translates to CASSTGTGNTIYF.

The chain carries TRBV6-6 and TRBJ1-2; no reliable D call. This CDR3 comprises 17 residues. V dropped 5 bases and J dropped 0 bases, with 19 bases sitting between them. Germline V gene lookup returns CDR1 MNHNY and CDR2 SVGAGI (reference sequence). This CDR3 reads CASSHLRGTKANYGYTF. CDR3 coding DNA: TGTGCCAGCAGTCACCTCCGCGGAACGAAGGCTAACTATGGCTACACCTTC.

The J gene is TRBJ2-7, the V gene TRBV4-2; no clear D. Germline assignment: CDR1 LGHNA and CDR2 YNFKEQ. The CDR3 is 13 amino acids. V shed 3 bases and J shed 3 bases, with 9 bases lying between them. CDR3 sequence (DNA): TGTGCCAGCAGCCACCCTGGGCACTACGAGCAGTACTTC. This gives the protein CASSHPGHYEQYF.

This chain uses TRBV6-4 with TRBJ2-6; a weak D match, TRBD2 (6 bases). Germline V gives CDR1 MRHNA, CDR2 SNTAGT. Trimming took off 6 bases at V and 0 bases at J, with 9 bases between the two ends. CDR3 size: 15 residues. The CDR3 region is CASRPGVSGANVLTF. CDR3 nucleotide sequence: TGTGCCAGCAGGCCGGGGGTCTCTGGGGCCAACGTCCTGACTTTC.

This chain joins TRBV6-2 or TRBV6-3 and TRBJ2-5; possible D gene TRBD2, 6 bases. Trimming pared 0 bases from V and 4 bases from J, leaving 12 bases between. Germline CDR1 is MNHEY and CDR2 is SVGEGT. The CDR3 covers 15 residues. The CDR3 here is CASSYSTSSIETQYF. The DNA of the CDR3 is TGTGCCAGCAGTTACTCAACTAGCTCAATAGAGACCCAGTACTTC.

This clone was counted a single time. The J gene is TRBJ2-1, the V gene TRBV7-2; TRBD2 matches 8 bases. CDR3 length equals 17 residues. CDR1 SGHTA and CDR2 FQGNSA come from the germline V gene. Trimming took 5 bases from V and 2 from J; bases not matched to a gene: 11. Here the CDR3 reads CASSPRMAGGPYNEQFF. In nucleotides, the CDR3 is TGTGCCAGCAGCCCCCGGATGGCGGGAGGACCCTACAATGAGCAGTTCTTC.

The chain employs TRBV6-1 and TRBJ1-2, with D hard to call. CDR3 length equals 10 residues. The germline V and J ends were trimmed by 3 bases and 8 bases, with 4 bases remaining between them. From germline, CDR1 is MNHNS and CDR2 SASEGT. The CDR3 bases are TGTGCCAGCAGTGACCTGGGCTACACCTTC. This encodes CASSDLGYTF.

The chain is built from TRBV19 and TRBJ2-7; D might be TRBD1 (6 bases). V gave up 3 bases and J gave up 3 bases, with 15 bases separating them. In germline, CDR1 is LNHDA, CDR2 SQIVND (reference sequence). The CDR3 length is 15 residues. The CDR3 nucleotides read TGTGCCAGTAGTATTCGAGGCCTCAGGGGCTACGAGCAGTACTTC. Protein: CASSIRGLRGYEQYF.

The chain employs TRBV18 and TRBJ1-1; 8 bases agree with TRBD1. The CDR3 runs to 13 residues. Trimming removed 5 bases from V and 8 bases from J; junction bases left unmatched: 7. Germline V gives CDR1 KGHSH, CDR2 LQKENI. CDR3 protein: CASSSQQGEEAFF. The CDR3 DNA follows: TGTGCCAGCTCATCACAACAGGGGGAAGAAGCTTTCTTT.

This chain links TRBV19 with TRBJ1-4; 10 bases map to TRBD1. This CDR3 spans 15 amino acids. Germline assignment: CDR1 LNHDA and CDR2 SQIVND (reference sequence). V dropped 5 bases and J dropped 8; count of bases not matched to a gene: 8. CDR3 DNA sequence: TGTGCCAGTAGTTCCGGGGGGACAGGGGAAGAAAAACTGTTTTTT. Amino acids: CASSSGGTGEEKLFF. Based on the CDR3 plus reference TRBV19 and TRBJ1-4, the full variable domain is DGGITQSPKYLFRKEGQNVTLSCEQNLNHDAMYWYRQDPGQGLRLIYYSQIVNDFQKGDIAEGYSVSREKKESFPLTVTSAQKNPTAFYLCASSSGGTGEEKLFFGSGTQLSVL.

The chain uses TRBV28 and TRBJ1-5; no firm D call. CDR3 length: 12 residues. Germline V gene data show CDR1 as MDHEN and CDR2 as SYDVKM. The V end was cut by 7 bases, the J end by 8 bases, with 12 bases between. Here the CDR3 reads CASNLKSKPQHF. The CDR3 DNA reads TGTGCCAGCAACCTTAAAAGCAAGCCCCAGCATTTT.